What follows are 24 T cell receptor beta chains derived from one specimen sequenced in a study of blood T cell repertoires in COVID-19. Data came from immunoSEQ multiplex PCR; TCRdb stores just in-frame clones and leaves some out. The sample comprises about 100,000 clones, approximately 91% of which are singletons, and around 2% rests with the top ten. Sequencing was performed on peripheral blood. The receptors here all came from a human donor with active COVID-19. The donor label of this sample is uncertain.

This clone was detected only once. This chain uses TRBV6-5 with TRBJ1-3; a weak D match, TRBD1 (6 bases). This CDR3 has 14 amino acids. Trimming took off 6 bases at V and 6 bases at J, with 15 bases between the two ends. The germline CDR1 and CDR2 sequences are MNHEY and SVGAGI. The CDR3: CASRSTGPENTIYF. The CDR3 DNA sequence: TGTGCCAGCAGATCTACAGGGCCGGAAAACACCATATATTTT.

The chain carries TRBV24-1 and TRBJ2-3; tentatively, D is TRBD1 (6 bases). Germline V gene lookup returns CDR1 KGHDR and CDR2 SFDVKD. Trimming stripped 0 bases from V and 5 bases from J, with 17 bases between. CDR3 length: 17 residues. The CDR3: CATSDLKGAGVKDTQYF. Written as DNA, the CDR3 is TGTGCCACCAGTGATTTGAAAGGGGCAGGGGTAAAAGATACGCAGTATTTT.

CDR3 amino acids: CASSQDLMGAARTEAFF. The CDR3 DNA is TGCGCCAGCAGCCAAGATCTGATGGGGGCAGCTAGGACTGAAGCTTTCTTT. The chain carries TRBV4-3 and TRBJ1-1, with a weak D call TRBD1 (6 bases). This CDR3 contains 17 residues. V gave up 0 bases and J gave up 5 bases, with 19 bases separating them. The germline CDR1 and CDR2 sequences are LGHNA and YSLEER.

This chain joins TRBV24-1 and TRBJ2-1; weak D call: TRBD1 (6 bases). V was cut by 7 bases and J by 5 bases, with 8 bases left in between. Germline CDR1 KGHDR, CDR2 SFDVKD. This CDR3 comprises 12 residues. CDR3 sequence reads: CATSKGDNEQFF. CDR3 coding DNA: TGTGCCACCAGCAAGGGGGACAATGAGCAGTTCTTC.

As for this clone: One end of the junction fails to match germline, which may point to a read error. The chain recombines TRBV7-7 with TRBJ1-1; D remains ambiguous. Germline V gene sequence: CDR1 SSHAT, CDR2 FNYEAQ (reference sequence). The CDR3 covers 13 residues. In DNA, the CDR3 is TGTGCTAGCAGCCCAGATTTGAACACTGAAGCTTTCTTT. It translates to CASSPDLNTEAFF.

This sequence joins TRBV18 and TRBJ2-1, with 10 bases that match TRBD2. V shed 3 bases, J shed 6 bases, and the junction held 5 bases outside the gene matches. Germline V gene lookup returns CDR1 KGHSH and CDR2 LQKENI. The CDR3 runs 15 residues. CDR3 sequence reads: CASSPQRGGSNEQFF. The CDR3 bases are TGTGCCAGCTCACCGCAGCGGGGGGGCTCCAATGAGCAGTTCTTC.

The chain joins TRBV7-9 to TRBJ2-5; 14 bases align to TRBD2. Germline CDR1 SEHNR, CDR2 FQNEAQ (reference sequence). J gave up 5 bases and V 6 bases, and 11 bases lay outside the gene matches. The CDR3 runs 17 residues. As DNA, the CDR3 is TGTGCCAGCAGTCGAAGACTAGCGGGGGGGCAGGCGGAGACCCAGTACTTC. Its translation: CASSRRLAGGQAETQYF. Full variable domain (missing parts from reference TRBV7-9 and TRBJ2-5): DTGVSQNPRHKITKRGQNVTFRCDPISEHNRLYWYRQTLGQGPEFLTYFQNEAQLEKSRLLSDRFSAERPKGSFSTLEIQRTEQGDSAMYLCASSRRLAGGQAETQYFGPGTRLLVL.

The rearrangement links TRBV6-2 or TRBV6-3 to TRBJ1-1; tentative D call: TRBD1 (6 bases). V lost 2 bases and J 2 bases, leaving 15 bases between the germline ends. The CDR3 totals 16 residues. Germline loops: CDR1 MNHEY, CDR2 SVGEGT. The CDR3 here is CASSYTAGQTNTEAFF. As DNA, the CDR3 is TGTGCCAGCAGTTACACCGCAGGACAGACAAACACTGAAGCTTTCTTT.

This chain uses TRBV10-3 with TRBJ1-4; D remains ambiguous. Germline V lookup: CDR1 ENHRY, CDR2 SYGVKD. The CDR3 has 17 amino acids. V dropped 6 bases and J dropped 2 bases, with 19 bases sitting between them. The CDR3 loop reads CAISPQKGWATNEKLFF. DNA of the CDR3: TGTGCCATCAGCCCACAGAAAGGTTGGGCGACTAATGAAAAACTGTTTTTT.

The V call is TRBV2, the J call TRBJ2-4; 7 bases are a match to TRBD1. This CDR3 is built from 14 residues. Germline V gene sequence: CDR1 SNHLY, CDR2 FYNNEI. V was clipped by 4 bases and J by 9 bases; unmatched bases: 9. The CDR3 is CASSARQGTGIQYF. The CDR3 coding sequence is TGTGCCAGCAGTGCTCGACAGGGTACGGGCATTCAGTACTTC.

This clone occurred once. The V and J genes are TRBV3-1 (or the pseudogene TRBV3-2) and TRBJ1-1; maybe TRBD1 (5 bases). Germline V lookup: CDR1 LGHDT, CDR2 YNNKEL (reference sequence). V was trimmed by 5 bases and J by 3 bases, leaving 13 bases between them. The CDR3 sequence is 14 residues long. CDR3 bases: TGTGCCAGCAGCTCCCTCGACAGAGACACTGAAGCTTTCTTT. Translated: CASSSLDRDTEAFF.

CDR3 nucleotides: TGTGCCAGCAGCGTAGAGCTAGCGGGACACAATGAGCAGTTCTTC. This sequence encodes CASSVELAGHNEQFF. The rearrangement joins TRBV9 to TRBJ2-1; 9 nucleotides match TRBD2. The ends lost 0 bases at V and 5 bases at J; junction bases unmatched: 3. The length of the CDR3 is 15 residues. Germline CDR1 reads SGDLS; CDR2 reads YYNGEE.

The chain employs TRBV19 and TRBJ2-5; 9 nucleotides line up with TRBD1. The germline V gene encodes CDR1 LNHDA and CDR2 SQIVND (reference sequence). V trimming: 3 bases; J trimming: 3 bases; junction bases outside the gene matches: 2. The CDR3 has 14 residues. The CDR3 coding sequence is TGTGCCAGTAGTATTGGGACAGGGAAAGAGACCCAGTACTTC. Its protein is CASSIGTGKETQYF.

The sample holds one count of this clone. V gene TRBV5-7 combines with J gene TRBJ1-2; D ambiguous. TRBV5-7 is recorded as an ORF, its role being uncertain. Trimming cost V 4 bases and J 6 bases, with 16 bases left between them. CDR3 length equals 14 residues. The CDR3 sequence is CASSLGSRWDGYTF. In DNA form, the CDR3 reads TGTGCCAGCAGCCTCGGATCTAGGTGGGATGGCTACACCTTC.

The J gene is TRBJ1-1, the V gene TRBV14; D possibly corresponds to TRBD1 (5 bases). CDR3 size: 14 residues. Germline CDR1 SGHDN, CDR2 FVKESK. With 2 bases removed from V and 5 bases from J, the gap between germline ends came to 12 bases. The CDR3 loop reads CASSQLGVWTEAFF. The CDR3 DNA is TGTGCCAGCAGCCAATTAGGGGTTTGGACTGAAGCTTTCTTT.

The chain employs TRBV19 and TRBJ2-3, with D tentatively TRBD1 (5 bases). In germline, CDR1 is LNHDA, CDR2 SQIVND (reference sequence). The CDR3 length is 15 residues. V was clipped by 3 bases and J by 5 bases, with 15 bases between them. The DNA for the CDR3 is TGTGCCAGTAGTATGGGGAATGGGGCTGGAGATACGCAGTATTTT. This encodes CASSMGNGAGDTQYF.

The V gene is TRBV10-1, the J gene TRBJ2-2, with D tentatively TRBD2 (6 bases). The CDR3 has 16 residues. V shed 0 bases and J shed 0 bases, with 8 bases lying between them. From germline, CDR1 is WNHNN and CDR2 SYGVQD (reference sequence). CDR3 loop: CASSESTGANTGELFF. The CDR3 nucleotides are TGCGCCAGCAGTGAGTCCACGGGGGCGAACACCGGGGAGCTGTTTTTT.

The rearrangement uses TRBV2 and TRBJ1-2; D perhaps matches TRBD1 (5 bases). The V gene lost 8 bases and the J gene lost 4 bases, with 17 bases spanning the gap. The CDR3 runs 14 residues. The germline V gene has CDR1 SNHLY and CDR2 FYNNEI. The CDR3 nucleotides read TGTGCCAGCGCTCCTGGACACATCGGCTATGGCTACACCTTC. It encodes CASAPGHIGYGYTF.

The sample holds one count of this clone. CDR3 DNA: TGCGCCAGCAGCTTGGCTAGTAGCACAGATACGCAGTATTTT. This translates into CASSLASSTDTQYF. The chain carries TRBV5-1 and TRBJ2-3, with unresolved D. The germline V gene has CDR1 SGHRS and CDR2 YFSETQ. Deletions cut 0 bases from V and 0 bases from J, with 5 bases between. This CDR3 region has 14 residues.

The CDR3 spells CASSLSGVYNSPLHF. DNA for the CDR3: TGCGCCAGCAGCTTGTCCGGGGTGTATAATTCACCCCTCCACTTT. The chain carries TRBV5-1 and TRBJ1-6; D unclear. Germline values: CDR1 SGHRS, CDR2 YFSETQ. There are 15 residues in the CDR3. V lost 1 base and J lost 4, with 9 bases in between.

The chain recombines TRBV5-6 with TRBJ2-7; 9 nucleotides agree with TRBD1. V trimming: 2 bases; J trimming: 5 bases; junction bases outside the gene matches: 8. Germline assignment: CDR1 SGHDT and CDR2 YYEEEE. The CDR3 covers 15 residues. In DNA, the CDR3 is TGTGCCAGCAGCTTCGAGGGACAGGGAGGTAACGAGCAGTACTTC. Translated: CASSFEGQGGNEQYF.

Only a few counts were recorded for this clone. The J gene is TRBJ1-1, the V gene TRBV28; tentatively, D is TRBD1 (5 bases). Looked up from germline, CDR1 is MDHEN and CDR2 is SYDVKM. Deletions cut 7 bases from V and 1 base from J, with 25 bases between. This CDR3 has 18 amino acids. Here the CDR3 DNA reads TGTGCCAGCAATATTGGACTACGGGGGAAGAGAGGGAACACTGAAGCTTTCTTT. Translation: CASNIGLRGKRGNTEAFF.

This rearrangement joins TRBV7-9 to TRBJ1-2; no firm D call. V dropped 0 bases and J dropped 8 bases, with 10 bases sitting between them. CDR1 and CDR2 (germline): SEHNR, FQNEAQ (reference sequence). The CDR3 runs 13 residues. CDR3 sequence (DNA): TGTGCCAGCAGCTTAGCGGAGGCGGGGGGCTACACCTTC. Translation gives CASSLAEAGGYTF.

The chain has TRBV15 and TRBJ1-1; D may be TRBD1 (5 bases). Germline assignment: CDR1 LNHNV and CDR2 YYDKDF (reference sequence). Trimming took 8 bases from V and 3 from J, leaving 16 bases between them. The CDR3 loop spans 14 amino acids. The CDR3 region is CATRGGWTDTEAFF. As DNA, the CDR3 is TGTGCCACCCGGGGGGGTTGGACGGACACTGAAGCTTTCTTT.